Listed below are T cell receptor beta chains from one sample, sequenced in a study of blood T cells in healthy people across ages. TCRdb ran MiXCR on the 5' RACE reads and lists one entry per CDR3 protein. The sample gives nearly 1 million distinct CDR3 sequences, just over 50% of which show up once; 20% to 25% is in the top ten. The sample comprised blood. Every receptor here comes from a woman aged 55 to 70 in good health. Both conserved end residues are part of each CDR3. D genes are given only for firm matches. Clone size is shown for a subset of rows, as once, few, many or a class of expanded clone.

CDR3nt | CDR3aa | j_gene | d_gene | abundance | v_gene
TGTGCCAGCAGCCAAGACGGGTTCGATCCCACTAGTGGGAAAGAGACCCAGTACTTC | CASSQDGFDPTSGKETQYF | TRBJ2-5 | - | - | TRBV3-1
TGCGCCAGCAGCCAAGCTGGGACAGGGGGCACAGATACGCAGTATTTT | CASSQAGTGGTDTQYF | TRBJ2-3 | TRBD1 | few | TRBV4-1
TGTGCCAGCTCTGAGGGAGGAGCATCGTGGGCCAACGTCCTGACTTTC | CASSEGGASWANVLTF | TRBJ2-6 | - | - | TRBV12-3/TRBV12-4
TGCAGTGCTGGGAGCGGGGGAATCCCCTACAATGAGCAGTTCTTC | CSAGSGGIPYNEQFF | TRBJ2-1 | TRBD2 | - | TRBV20-1
TGCAGTGAAGTGGGCCCAACTAACTATGGCTACACCTTC | CSEVGPTNYGYTF | TRBJ1-2 | - | few | TRBV20-1
TGCGCCAGCAGCCAAGAACTCACGGCCGGGACGCAGTATTTT | CASSQELTAGTQYF | TRBJ2-3 | - | - | TRBV4-1
TGTGCCAGCGGGACTGACCAAGAGACCCAGTACTTC | CASGTDQETQYF | TRBJ2-5 | - | - | TRBV2
TGTGCCAGCAGTGGCGTCAGGGCCGATAATCAGTACTTC | CASSGVRADNQYF | TRBJ2-5 | - | few | TRBV2
TGTGCCAGCAGTCCACAGACCCTATATGGCTACACCTTC | CASSPQTLYGYTF | TRBJ1-2 | - | few | TRBV6-5
TGTGCCAGCAGCCGAGGGGGCCCAGATACGCAGTATTTT | CASSRGGPDTQYF | TRBJ2-3 | TRBD1 | few | TRBV3-1
TGCAGTGCTAGGGTGTCTAGCGGGAGGGCCCGGTACAATGAGCAGTTCTTC | CSARVSSGRARYNEQFF | TRBJ2-1 | TRBD2 | - | TRBV20-1
TGCGCCAGCAGCCAAGATCCCCCTGGGGGTCTACGGGATACGCAGTATTTT | CASSQDPPGGLRDTQYF | TRBJ2-3 | - | few | TRBV4-1
TGTGCCAGCACCGGGACTAGCGGCGCGCGAAGCACAGATACGCAGTATTTT | CASTGTSGARSTDTQYF | TRBJ2-3 | TRBD2 | few | TRBV6-1
TGTGCCAGCAGCACTGGCGGGAGATCAGATACGCAGTATTTT | CASSTGGRSDTQYF | TRBJ2-3 | TRBD2 | - | TRBV9
TGTGCCAGCAGCCCCCCGGACAGGGGGGTGGATACGCAGTATTTT | CASSPPDRGVDTQYF | TRBJ2-3 | TRBD1 | - | TRBV6-6
TGCAGTGCTAGAGAACCGGGACTGGAACACAATGAGCAGTTCTTC | CSAREPGLEHNEQFF | TRBJ2-1 | - | - | TRBV20-1
TGTGCCAGCAGCTCCCCGGCCGGGAGTTCAGACACGCAGTATTTT | CASSSPAGSSDTQYF | TRBJ2-3 | - | - | TRBV7-6
TGCGCCAGCAGCGTTGGACAGAATGAGCAGTTCTTC | CASSVGQNEQFF | TRBJ2-1 | - | few | TRBV5-1
TGTGCCAGCAGTCCACCCCTAGCGGGAAGGTCCTACAATGAGCAGTTCTTC | CASSPPLAGRSYNEQFF | TRBJ2-1 | TRBD2 | few | TRBV28
TGTGCCAGCAGTTTATCTTATCGGGGGTCTCGACAGTTGACACCCCTCCACTTT | CASSLSYRGSRQLTPLHF | TRBJ1-6 | - | - | TRBV28
TGTGCCAGCAGACCCTCCGGGACCACTACCTACGAGCAGTACTTC | CASRPSGTTTYEQYF | TRBJ2-7 | - | - | TRBV12-3/TRBV12-4
TGTGCCAGCAGCCAAGATCTCCGCGCCTACGAGCAGTACTTC | CASSQDLRAYEQYF | TRBJ2-7 | - | - | TRBV14
TGTGCCAGCAGTTCCGGGGTAAACTCCTACAATGAGCAGTTCTTC | CASSSGVNSYNEQFF | TRBJ2-1 | - | - | TRBV3-1
TGTGCCAGCAGATCCCCTTCTTGGGGGGCAGATACGCAGTATTTT | CASRSPSWGADTQYF | TRBJ2-3 | - | - | TRBV6-2/TRBV6-3
TGTGCCAGCAGTTTTATCGGGGTAGCGGGAGGGAATGAGCAGTTCTTC | CASSFIGVAGGNEQFF | TRBJ2-1 | TRBD2 | - | TRBV27
TGCGCCAGCAGCCCCCTAGTCGGACTAGCGGGATACAATGAGCAGTACTTC | CASSPLVGLAGYNEQYF | TRBJ2-7 | TRBD2 | - | TRBV4-1
TGCGCCAGCAGCCATGGGCTAGGGGGCAATGAGCAGTTCTTC | CASSHGLGGNEQFF | TRBJ2-1 | - | - | TRBV4-1
TGTGCCAGCAGCCGTACCGGACAAGATCTCTATGGCTACACCTTC | CASSRTGQDLYGYTF | TRBJ1-2 | - | few | TRBV4-2
TGTGCCACCAGCAGACCCGGTCGAGGCTCCTACGAGCAGTACTTC | CATSRPGRGSYEQYF | TRBJ2-7 | - | few | TRBV15
TGCGCCAGCAGCTTGGGAGTGGGAGGTGTCACTGAGACCCAGTACTTC | CASSLGVGGVTETQYF | TRBJ2-5 | - | - | TRBV5-1
TGTGCCAGCAGCGCTGGTCATATGGTGGATACGCAGTATTTT | CASSAGHMVDTQYF | TRBJ2-3 | - | - | TRBV7-2
TGTGCCAGCACGCCCCTTAGGCAGGGGGCATATGGCTACACCTTC | CASTPLRQGAYGYTF | TRBJ1-2 | TRBD1 | - | TRBV5-5
TGTGCCAGCAGCCAGTTGGGGCTCGGCTACACCTTC | CASSQLGLGYTF | TRBJ1-2 | - | - | TRBV7-9
TGTGCCAGCAGTCCCGCCGGGGGTCAGGAAGAGACCCAGTACTTC | CASSPAGGQEETQYF | TRBJ2-5 | - | - | TRBV28
TGCGCCAGCAGCTTGTCCGGGACATATTCCTACGAGCAGTACTTC | CASSLSGTYSYEQYF | TRBJ2-7 | - | few | TRBV5-1
TGTGCCAGCAGTCCTTGGACCAGCAACTATGGCTACACCTTC | CASSPWTSNYGYTF | TRBJ1-2 | - | few | TRBV27
TGCAGCGCTAGGACGGCTAGCGGGATTAACAATGAGCAGTTCTTC | CSARTASGINNEQFF | TRBJ2-1 | TRBD2 | - | TRBV29-1
TGTGCCAGCCGCACCCGGGACAGCCACGAGCAGTACTTC | CASRTRDSHEQYF | TRBJ2-7 | TRBD1 | - | TRBV12-3/TRBV12-4
TGTGCCAGCATCCTACGCAGTGCCGAGCAGTACTTC | CASILRSAEQYF | TRBJ2-7 | - | once | TRBV2
TGTGCCAGCAGTTCTAGCGGGAGGGAAGTGGATACGCAGTATTTT | CASSSSGREVDTQYF | TRBJ2-3 | TRBD2 | - | TRBV27
TGCAGTCCCCTACAGCAACAAGAGACCCGGTACTTC | CSPLQQQETRYF | TRBJ2-5 | - | - | TRBV20-1
TGTGCCAGCAGTAAATTTCCGACAGCATATGGCTACACCTTC | CASSKFPTAYGYTF | TRBJ1-2 | - | - | TRBV12-3/TRBV12-4
TGTGCCAGCAGACAGACACAGAGAACCTATGGCTACACCTTC | CASRQTQRTYGYTF | TRBJ1-2 | - | - | TRBV5-5
TGTGCCACCAGCAGAGAAGGGGATGGCCTAGCCTTGATCACAGATACGCAGTATTTT | CATSREGDGLALITDTQYF | TRBJ2-3 | - | - | TRBV15
TGTGCCAGCAGTTTAAATGGACAGGGAAATTCACCCCTCCACTTT | CASSLNGQGNSPLHF | TRBJ1-6 | TRBD1 | - | TRBV12-3/TRBV12-4
TGTGCCAGCAGCACCCTCGGAACATCATCAACCTACGAGCAGTACTTC | CASSTLGTSSTYEQYF | TRBJ2-7 | - | few | TRBV3-1
TGTGCCAGCAGGGCAACACCAACTAATGAAAAACTGTTTTTT | CASRATPTNEKLFF | TRBJ1-4 | - | few | TRBV2
TGTGCCAGCAGTCACCGCCTTTCTTACGAGCAGTACTTC | CASSHRLSYEQYF | TRBJ2-7 | - | - | TRBV12-3/TRBV12-4
TGTGCCAGCAGTTCCGCCGGACTAGAAGGCGGGGAGCTGTTTTTT | CASSSAGLEGGELFF | TRBJ2-2 | TRBD2 | - | TRBV12-3/TRBV12-4
TGTGCCAGCAGCCCGGGGGAGGCCCAGTACTTC | CASSPGEAQYF | TRBJ2-5 | - | few | TRBV11-2
TGTGCCAGCTCACCACCAAGCGGAGAGACCCAGTACTTC | CASSPPSGETQYF | TRBJ2-5 | - | - | TRBV4-1
TGTGCTAGCGCCTCGGAGACCCTCTACGAGCAGTACTTC | CASASETLYEQYF | TRBJ2-7 | - | - | TRBV12-5